This TCR beta chain was captured by sequencing in a study of cytomegalovirus exposure and HLA in healthy donors (TCRdb year 2017). Study-level background: In an earlier analysis of some 550 of the donors, about 260 Gb of sequence data and approximately 100 million unique TCR beta sequences from 180 million or so T cells were reported. An early release covering just under 650 HLA-typed donors comprised 250 to 350 gigabases of sequencing data and 85 million to 100 million unique TCR sequences. The genetic ancestry cluster associated with self-reported Caucasian donors included roughly four fifths of the 300 to 400 genotyped donors. The aim of the study was to test whether cataloging public T cell receptors could identify signatures of past pathogen exposure. The T cell repertoires of 670 or so subjects were profiled by immunosequencing and related to cytomegalovirus serostatus. A separate validation cohort of over 95 different subjects was used in addition to the approximately 670-subject first cohort. High-throughput TCR immunosequencing, statistical association of individual TCRs with disease status, and machine learning were combined to predict cytomegalovirus infection status. To study patterns of TCR occurrence, a later analysis re-analyzed previously published TCR beta repertoires from 550 to 800 donors and added high-resolution HLA genotyping. Rather than drawing on any new phenotypic data, the later analysis identified candidate immune exposures from TCR beta sequences and the way those sequences occurred across donors. To decide whether each TCR beta V gene segment behaved as functional or pseudogenic, an earlier analysis of some 540 of the donors relied on high-throughput TCR beta sequencing. Donor age, sex, ethnicity and CMV serostatus were collected together with the repertoire data. A later genetic analysis took genome-wide SNP genotypes for about three fifths of the roughly 670 donors and used that subset as a discovery cohort. Every discovery cohort repertoire had been produced on one sequencing platform. Both class I and class II loci were covered by HLA typing, at four-digit resolution. Typing coverage differed by locus: A, B, C, DRB1 and DQB1 were typed in roughly 620-630 donors, DQA1 in 500 to 550, DPA1 in approximately 600, and DPB1 in 400 to 480. A few DR-DQ haplotypes were treated as single units for association and clustering because of strong linkage in the cohort. Among several hundred genotyped donors of the cohort, an average of roughly 230,000 unique TCR beta nucleotide sequences was sequenced per donor, of which roughly 17% were non-productive.

Beyond this particular receptor, the publication reports: According to a later genetic analysis, donors in an Asian-associated ancestry cluster had fewer N-insertions in productive TCRs than the approximately 610-donor mean. Most TCR sequences were seen in very few donors, while some public TCRs were found in many individuals. The presence/absence analyses assumed that sequencing depth was roughly uniform across donors, and that assumption may not be true. A later analysis found that TCR association rates varied across HLA loci, with DRB1 alleles showing the most associated TCRs and HLA-C alleles the fewest. Correlated functional status among segregating V segments might reflect linkage disequilibrium, but an unknown experimental factor could not be ruled out. The only immune exposure information available for the cohort was CMV serostatus. In a later analysis, around 15,000 TCR beta sequences were associated with specific HLA alleles at a false discovery rate of 0.05. Cytomegalovirus status was reported to be diagnosed by the classifier with high specificity and sensitivity in both the original and validation cohorts. It was suggested by the authors that the approach could potentially be generalized to other disease states and immunological phenotypes. A later analysis found that HLA-associated TCR beta chains were more clonally expanded and had lower generation probabilities than equally common non-associated chains. In a later genetic analysis, a missense DCLRE1C variant was associated with V-gene and J-gene trimming of TCR beta chains, and the association was replicated in an independent cohort. A further reported finding was that TCR beta sequences accurately predicted the HLA-A and HLA-B alleles for most subjects in the first cohort. Several of the top co-occurrence clusters appeared to be linked to parvovirus B19, influenza, CMV and Epstein-Barr virus, according to a later analysis. Strong co-occurrence of HLA alleles, especially DR and DQ, made assigning TCR associations to individual alleles difficult. A group of highly shared sequence variants was considered likely to be a technical artifact of the sequencing pipeline. Because HLA typing was missing for some donors at each locus, association tests included only the typed subset. The 87-base-pair reads could not distinguish some IMGT-functional V segments, including TRBV6-2 and TRBV6-3, so those segments were excluded. The study listed 150 to 200 TCR beta chains as associated with cytomegalovirus. According to a later analysis, most CMV-associated TCR beta chains appeared to be HLA-restricted, and the HLA associations seemed to be driven largely by CMV exposure. Only TCR beta chains were sequenced in this cohort, and the absence of alpha or paired-chain data limited detectable features. In vitro tests confirmed that three of the cytomegalovirus-associated TCR beta chains recognize cytomegalovirus antigens. An earlier analysis of 450 to 750 of the donors showed that most TCR beta V segments appeared in productive rearrangements either about 90% or about 30% of the time, which broadly matched IMGT annotations. Roughly 15 rarely observed V segments, including chromosome 9 orphons, were excluded from the earlier analysis of some 590 of the donors because counts were too low.

The cohort comprised several hundred healthy bone marrow donors. Cohort members were all nominally healthy when sampled, although unrecorded immune exposures were likely present. The donor was CMV seronegative and was included in the group of a few hundred seronegative cohort members. A peripheral blood sample was collected from each donor, and TCR beta sequencing was performed on peripheral blood mononuclear cells. The Qiagen DNeasy Blood Extraction Kit was used to extract genomic DNA from the blood cell samples. CDR3 length: 16 amino acids, cysteine to phenylalanine. Only the CDR3 region is kept as DNA, spanning 48 bases read in frame from base 1. Taken from the germline V gene, the CDR1 and CDR2 loops are MRHNA and SNTAGT. V and J are truncated by 4 bases and 8 bases respectively, leaving an intervening sequence of 21 bases. About this clone itself: Its antigen is not yet known.

Library preparation employed the immunoSEQ multiplex PCR assay. The multiplex PCR relied on a mix of 60 forward primers for TCR Vbeta segments and 13 reverse primers for TCR Jbeta segments. The CDR3 region of rearranged TCR beta genes was amplified from genomic DNA by a multiplex PCR assay. Amplified TCR beta libraries were sequenced as 87-base-pair reads on the Illumina HiSeq System. From the authors' description of their analysis: Across the 670 or so repertoires, a later analysis counted tens of millions of unique TCR beta chains, 9 million to 14 million of which were shared by at least two donors. A nearest-neighbor algorithm error-corrected the raw reads and collapsed the reads into unique sequences, merging closely related sequences to remove PCR and sequencing errors. Alignment of CDR3 sequences to IMGT reference sequences was used to assign V, D and J gene segments. For a sequence to be retained, a match of at least six nucleotides was required to both a V gene segment and a J gene segment. Rearrangements were classified as productive when the CDR3 lacked stop codons and remained in frame with V and J, and all other rearrangements were classified as non-productive. CDR3 was defined by IMGT convention, running from the second conserved V-encoded cysteine to the conserved J-encoded phenylalanine. The earlier analysis of about 530 of the donors excluded any sequence lacking an unambiguous match to a single V gene segment. An earlier analysis of a few hundred of the donors classified V segments as functional when productive rearrangements were above 56.7% and as segregating when the standard deviation between donors was above 5%. A statistical classification framework was built for diagnosing cytomegalovirus status from the catalog of TCR beta chain sequences. In a later analysis, TCR nucleotide sequences were compared against IMGT/GENE-DB human TR gene sequences so that V and J genes could be assigned. The TCRdist pipeline was used in a later analysis to assign CDR3 sequences and most-parsimonious VDJ recombination scenarios. In a later analysis, each TCR beta chain was defined by its CDR3 amino acid sequence together with its V-gene family, and reads lacking a unique V-gene family were excluded. A later analysis removed several hundred highly shared, low-generation-probability nucleotide sequences to deal with suspected cross-contamination and a sequencing artifact. In a later analysis, a clonal expansion index was calculated for each public chain from normalized within-repertoire ranks of inferred template counts. In a later analysis, generation probabilities were computed with a VDJ recombination model fitted to out-of-frame rearrangements, and the resulting probabilities were checked against IGoR. Hypergeometric tests were used in a later analysis to score TCR-TCR, TCR-HLA and TCR-CMV co-occurrence, with a repertoire-size bias correction applied to the TCR pairs. In a later analysis, false discovery rates were estimated by permuting HLA or CMV assignments 20 times. A later analysis grouped co-occurring TCRs with DBSCAN, adding TCRdist sequence similarity when clustering within HLA-allele-positive subsets. Repertoires with fewer than 30,000 or more than 120,000 public chains were left out of co-occurrence clustering, as were five repertoires with anomalous nucleotide sharing. TCRdb provides this immuneACCESS table in a form limited to in-frame rearrangements. Some clones are lacking; in checked studies, under half of them reflect an unresolved V gene, and why the rest are absent is not known. The V and J calls and clone size come from that table; D and trimming were worked out from the DNA. The sample table records about 90,000 clones. Together, the top ten hold around 3.4% of the sample.

The chain is made from TRBV6-4 and TRBJ2-1; TRBD2 might be the D gene, on 6 matching bases. The sequence was obtained from a young woman in good health and CMV-seronegative. Sequenced input: PBMCs. At the DNA level, the sequence is TGTGCCAGCAGTGCTCTTTCCGGGAGCGGGCACGATGAGCAGTTCTTC. The translation is CASSALSGSGHDEQFF.